This T cell receptor beta chain was sequenced for a study of CD8 T cells in ankylosing spondylitis. Study findings and constraints: A TCR beta motif of several highly homologous variants seemed to mark ankylosing spondylitis blood. As reported, disease-linked clones showed significant enrichment in matched ankylosing spondylitis synovial fluid.

Of note for this clonotype: Its antigen is currently unknown.

5'-RACE, quantitative and with molecular barcodes, yielded the TCR beta libraries. Using its own MiXCR run on the 5' RACE reads, TCRdb lists one record per CDR3 protein. The table has 150,000 to 200,000 distinct CDR3 sequences, 10% to 15% seen once. Germline V CDR1 and CDR2: LNHDA, SQIVND (reference sequence). V was trimmed by 5 bases and J by 6 bases, leaving 19 bases between them. There are 15 residues in the CDR3. Sequencing was performed on blood, either unsorted or a sorted T cell fraction (not recorded which). The receptor was derived from a female donor with ankylosing spondylitis or in good health (not recorded which). V gene TRBV19 combines with J gene TRBJ1-2, with D unclear. This CDR3 reads CASSARTAQAHGYTF. CDR3 in DNA: TGTGCCAGTAGTGCCCGGACGGCCCAGGCCCATGGCTACACCTTC. The full variable domain, its missing parts supplied by reference TRBV19 and TRBJ1-2, is DGGITQSPKYLFRKEGQNVTLSCEQNLNHDAMYWYRQDPGQGLRLIYYSQIVNDFQKGDIAEGYSVSREKKESFPLTVTSAQKNPTAFYLCASSARTAQAHGYTFGSGTRLTVV.